The clone carrying this T cell receptor (beta chain) was seen a single time. The source of the sample is a study of blood T cell repertoires in COVID-19. About the research overall: PBMCs, B-cell-depleted T cells, or T cells were the source of the cDNA or gDNA that made up the material.

In germline, CDR1 is MNHEY, CDR2 SMNVEV (reference sequence). After removal of 6 bases from V and 0 bases from J, the junction contained 4 bases not matched to a gene. CDR3 size: 14 residues. Only in-frame clones appear in the TCRdb table, and some are missing; sequencing was by immunoSEQ multiplex PCR. The sample shows 200,000 to 250,000 clones, about 83% of them seen only once. Specimen: peripheral blood. The receptor comes from a woman between 25 and 40 years old with COVID-19, enrolled during active disease. The gene calls are TRBV27 and TRBJ2-7; 8 nucleotides match TRBD1. The CDR3 loop is CASSATGVSYEQYF. CDR3 in DNA: TGTGCCAGCAGCGCGACAGGGGTCTCCTACGAGCAGTACTTC.